Following are 10 T cell receptor beta chains from one sample sequenced in a study of blood T cell repertoires in COVID-19. Assay: immunoSEQ multiplex PCR; the TCRdb copy retains only in-frame clones and omits some. Among around 200,000 clones listed, 86% were seen once. Sequencing was done on a sample of peripheral blood. Receptors were obtained from a man aged 50-60 years with acute or convalescent COVID-19.

The CDR3 sequence: CASMGAGSSYNEQFF. The CDR3 region has the DNA TGCGCCAGCATGGGGGCGGGTAGCTCCTACAATGAGCAGTTCTTC. V and J are TRBV10-2 and TRBJ2-1, with D possibly being TRBD1 (6 bases). The V gene lost 7 bases and the J gene lost 0 bases, with 13 bases spanning the gap. The V gene's germline CDR1 is WSHSY and CDR2 SAAADI. This CDR3 comprises 15 residues.

The chain uses TRBV19 and TRBJ2-7; possibly TRBD2 for D (6 bases). The CDR3 length is 13 residues. Germline CDR1 is LNHDA and CDR2 is SQIVND (reference sequence). Trimming cost V 5 bases and J 3 bases, with 11 bases left between them. CDR3 nucleotides: TGTGCCAGTAGTGCGACTAGTAGCTACGAGCAGTACTTC. Translated, it gives CASSATSSYEQYF.

The chain combines TRBV25-1 with TRBJ2-1; 10 bases match TRBD1. From germline, CDR1 is MGHDK and CDR2 SYGVNS. CDR3 length: 15 amino acids. The V gene end was trimmed by 1 base and the J gene end by 7 bases; junction bases not matched to a gene: 4. CDR3 nucleotide sequence: TGTGCCAGCAGTGAATTGGGGACAGGGGTGAATGAGCAGTTCTTC. Its translation: CASSELGTGVNEQFF.

The V gene is TRBV4-2, the J gene TRBJ1-2; 9 positions agree with TRBD1. The CDR3 totals 13 residues. The V gene's germline CDR1 is LGHNA and CDR2 YNFKEQ. The V gene end was trimmed by 6 bases and the J gene end by 8 bases; junction bases not matched to a gene: 7. CDR3 in DNA: TGTGCCAGCAGTACAGGGGGCTTCGGAGGCTACACCTTC. Amino acid sequence: CASSTGGFGGYTF.

The chain joins TRBV5-1 to TRBJ2-1; 11 positions match TRBD2. CDR3 length: 15 residues. V was clipped by 4 bases and J by 6 bases; unmatched bases: 6. Germline V gives CDR1 SGHRS, CDR2 YFSETQ. This CDR3 is CASSLGLADRNEQFF. DNA of the CDR3: TGCGCCAGCAGCCTGGGACTAGCGGACCGCAATGAGCAGTTCTTC.

This clone was seen only a few times. The gene calls are TRBV5-8 and TRBJ1-2, with 7 bases aligning to TRBD1. The trim removed 1 base at V and 0 bases at J, leaving 6 bases unmatched. The CDR3 spans 16 residues. Germline loops: CDR1 SGHTS, CDR2 YDEGEE. CDR3 in DNA: TGTGCCAGCAGCTTGTTGGGGACAGAAGCTAACTATGGCTACACCTTC. As protein: CASSLLGTEANYGYTF.

The genes are TRBV5-4 and TRBJ2-1; 8 bases fit TRBD2. From germline, CDR1 is SGHNT and CDR2 YYREEE (reference sequence). The length of the CDR3 is 16 residues. The V gene end was trimmed by 0 bases and the J gene end by 3 bases; junction bases not matched to a gene: 5. CDR3 DNA sequence: TGTGCCAGCAGCTTGGGGGGTAGCGGGGTCTACAATGAGCAGTTCTTC. Translation: CASSLGGSGVYNEQFF.

This chain joins TRBV19 and TRBJ1-1, with 7 bases fitting TRBD1. Trimming took 4 bases from V and 1 from J; bases not matched to a gene: 3. The CDR3 is 14 residues long. Germline lookup yields CDR1 LNHDA and CDR2 SQIVND (reference sequence). The CDR3 region is CASSTGQPNTEAFF. The CDR3 DNA reads as TGTGCCAGTAGTACGGGACAGCCGAACACTGAAGCTTTCTTT.

The rearrangement joins TRBV30 to TRBJ1-1; 8 positions match TRBD1. Germline trimming cut 1 base from V and 2 bases from J; bases unmatched to any gene: 6. CDR3 size: 15 residues. Per germline, CDR1 GTSNPN and CDR2 SVGIG (reference sequence). This CDR3 reads CAWSDLGQANTEAFF. Here the CDR3 DNA reads TGTGCCTGGAGTGATTTGGGACAGGCTAACACTGAAGCTTTCTTT.

This chain uses TRBV7-9 with TRBJ1-6, with D possibly TRBD1 on 5 matching bases. The ends were cut back, 1 base at V and 8 bases at J, with 12 bases in the middle. The CDR3 is 15 residues long. CDR1 is SEHNR, CDR2 FQNEAQ, per germline (reference sequence). In DNA form, the CDR3 reads TGTGCCAGCAGCTTAGAGACAGTCGGATATTCACCCCTCCACTTT. This encodes CASSLETVGYSPLHF.